This TCR beta chain derives from a study of blood T cell repertoires in COVID-19. The wider study: The United States, Italy and Spain provided the acute and convalescent COVID-19 samples.

Enrolment of Seattle patients took place during active infection, and they were followed longitudinally. The authors' processing: Cell counts per sample came from amplifying reference gene primers. Assay used: immunoSEQ multiplex PCR; TCRdb lists only in-frame clones, some missing. That table furnishes V, J and clone size, whereas the DNA furnished D and trimming. The sample shows about 300,000 clones, approximately 90% of them seen only once. With 5 bases clipped from V and 7 bases from J, the junction kept 9 bases outside the gene matches. From germline, CDR1 is SGHVS and CDR2 FQNEAQ. The CDR3 has 15 residues.

The chain carries TRBV7-8 and TRBJ2-7; TRBD2 matches 12 bases. The sequencing input was peripheral blood. The clonotype comes from a woman in her twenties or thirties with COVID-19, enrolled during active disease. The CDR3 DNA reads TGTGCCAGCAGCCCGCGACTAGCGGGAGCAGGAGAGCAGTACTTC. Its translation: CASSPRLAGAGEQYF.